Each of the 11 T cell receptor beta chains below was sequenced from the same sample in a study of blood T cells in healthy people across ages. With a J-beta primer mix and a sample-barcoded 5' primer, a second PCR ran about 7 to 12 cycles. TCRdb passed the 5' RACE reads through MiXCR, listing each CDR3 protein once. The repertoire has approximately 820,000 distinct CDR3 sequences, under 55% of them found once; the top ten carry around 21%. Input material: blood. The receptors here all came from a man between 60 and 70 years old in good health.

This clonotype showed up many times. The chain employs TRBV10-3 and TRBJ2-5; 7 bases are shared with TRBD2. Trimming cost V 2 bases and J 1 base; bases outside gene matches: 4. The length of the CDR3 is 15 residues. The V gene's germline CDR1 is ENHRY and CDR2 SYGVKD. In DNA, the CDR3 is TGTGCCATCAGTGAGACGCGGGGGACCCAAGAGACCCAGTACTTC. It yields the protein CAISETRGTQETQYF.

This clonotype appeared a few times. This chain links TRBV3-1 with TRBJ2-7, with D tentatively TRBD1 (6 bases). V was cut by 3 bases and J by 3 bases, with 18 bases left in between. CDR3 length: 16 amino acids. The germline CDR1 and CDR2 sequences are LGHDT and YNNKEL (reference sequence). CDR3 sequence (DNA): TGTGCCAGCAGCCACGACTCGGGCAGGGGTCTCTACGAGCAGTACTTC. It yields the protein CASSHDSGRGLYEQYF.

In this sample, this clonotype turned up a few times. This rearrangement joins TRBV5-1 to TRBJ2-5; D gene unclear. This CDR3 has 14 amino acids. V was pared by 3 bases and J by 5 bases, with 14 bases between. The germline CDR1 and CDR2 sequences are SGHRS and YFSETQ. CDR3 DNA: TGCGCCAGCAGCTCCTCGCAAGGGCCCGAGACCCAGTACTTC. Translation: CASSSSQGPETQYF.

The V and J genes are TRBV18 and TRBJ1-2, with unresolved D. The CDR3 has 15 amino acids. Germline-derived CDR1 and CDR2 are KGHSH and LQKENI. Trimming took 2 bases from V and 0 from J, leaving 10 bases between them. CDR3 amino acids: CASSPREGANYGYTF. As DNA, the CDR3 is TGTGCCAGCTCACCAAGGGAAGGAGCTAACTATGGCTACACCTTC.

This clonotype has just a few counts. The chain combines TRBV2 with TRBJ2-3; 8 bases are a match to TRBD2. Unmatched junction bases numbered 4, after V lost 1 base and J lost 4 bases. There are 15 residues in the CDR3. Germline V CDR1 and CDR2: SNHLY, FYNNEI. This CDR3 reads CASSEVAGSADTQYF. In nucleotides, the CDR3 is TGTGCCAGCAGTGAAGTAGCGGGGAGCGCAGATACGCAGTATTTT.

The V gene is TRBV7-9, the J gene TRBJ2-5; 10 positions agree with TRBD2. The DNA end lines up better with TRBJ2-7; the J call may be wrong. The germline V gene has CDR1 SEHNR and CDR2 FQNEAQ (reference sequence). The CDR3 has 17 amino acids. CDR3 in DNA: TGTGCCAGCAGCCGACCATCTAGCGGGGGTTTCTCCTACGAGCAGTACTTC. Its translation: CASSRPSSGGFSYEQYF.

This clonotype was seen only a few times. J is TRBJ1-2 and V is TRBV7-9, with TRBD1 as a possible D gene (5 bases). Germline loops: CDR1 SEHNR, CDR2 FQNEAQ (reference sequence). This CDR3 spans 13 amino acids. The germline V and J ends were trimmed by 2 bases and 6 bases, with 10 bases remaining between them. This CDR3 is CASSLTGDDGYTF. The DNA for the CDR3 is TGTGCCAGCAGCTTAACAGGCGACGATGGCTACACCTTC.

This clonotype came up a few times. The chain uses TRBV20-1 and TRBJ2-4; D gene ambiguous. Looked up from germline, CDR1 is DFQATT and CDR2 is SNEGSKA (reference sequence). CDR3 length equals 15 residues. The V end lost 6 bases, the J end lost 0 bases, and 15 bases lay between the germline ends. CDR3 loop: CSASKYALAKNIQYF. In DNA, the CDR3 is TGCAGTGCCTCTAAGTACGCGTTAGCCAAAAACATTCAGTACTTC.

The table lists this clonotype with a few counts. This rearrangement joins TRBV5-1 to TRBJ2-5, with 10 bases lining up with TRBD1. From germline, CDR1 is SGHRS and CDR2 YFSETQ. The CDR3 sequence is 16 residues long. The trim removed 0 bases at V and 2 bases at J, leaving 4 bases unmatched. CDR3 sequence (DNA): TGCGCCAGCAGCTTGGAGGGGACAGGGGAACAAGAGACCCAGTACTTC. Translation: CASSLEGTGEQETQYF. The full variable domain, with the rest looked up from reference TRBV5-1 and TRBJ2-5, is KAGVTQTPRYLIKTRGQQVTLSCSPISGHRSVSWYQQTPGQGLQFLFEYFSETQRNKGNFPGRFSGRQFSNSRSEMNVSTLELGDSALYLCASSLEGTGEQETQYFGPGTRLLVL.

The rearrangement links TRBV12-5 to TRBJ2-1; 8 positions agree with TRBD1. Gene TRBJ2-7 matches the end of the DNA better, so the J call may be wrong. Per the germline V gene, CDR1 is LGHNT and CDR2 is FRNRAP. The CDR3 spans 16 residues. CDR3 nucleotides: TGTGCTAGTGGTTCGGGGACAGGTAGCTCCTACAATGAGCAGTACTTC. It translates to CASGSGTGSSYNEQYF.

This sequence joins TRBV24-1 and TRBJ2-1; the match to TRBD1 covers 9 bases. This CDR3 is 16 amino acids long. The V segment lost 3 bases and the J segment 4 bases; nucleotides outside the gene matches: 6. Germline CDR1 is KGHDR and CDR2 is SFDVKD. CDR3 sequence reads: CATSDAGTGTYNEQFF. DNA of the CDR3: TGTGCCACCAGTGATGCAGGGACAGGGACATACAATGAGCAGTTCTTC.